This T cell receptor (beta chain) was found in a study of Ad26.COV2.S vaccination and SARS-CoV-2 variants. Study-wide results and caveats: Spike-specific TCR breadth in vaccine recipients exceeded that seen in placebo recipients. From the TCR breadth and depth analyses, total T cell responses may have been underestimated. Comparable non-spike TCR breadth was observed in vaccine and placebo recipients. Marked by substantial breadth, spike-specific CD8+ and CD4+ T cell responses were reportedly seen after vaccination.

Of note for this clone: Its antigen is not known.

CDR3 length: 15 residues. V lost 1 base and J lost 3, with 12 bases in between. Germline CDR1 is KGHSH and CDR2 is LQKENI. TCRdb's copy holds only in-frame clones and misses some; the assay was immunoSEQ multiplex PCR. The sample consists of 350,000 to 450,000 clones, under 95% of them appearing once. This chain connects TRBV18 to TRBJ1-1, with D unclear. The material sequenced was peripheral blood, taken after recovery from COVID-19. The clonotype originates from a human donor who had recovered from COVID-19. In nucleotides, the CDR3 is TGTGCCAGCTCACCACTGGCTCCCCGGGACACTGAAGCTTTCTTT. As protein: CASSPLAPRDTEAFF.